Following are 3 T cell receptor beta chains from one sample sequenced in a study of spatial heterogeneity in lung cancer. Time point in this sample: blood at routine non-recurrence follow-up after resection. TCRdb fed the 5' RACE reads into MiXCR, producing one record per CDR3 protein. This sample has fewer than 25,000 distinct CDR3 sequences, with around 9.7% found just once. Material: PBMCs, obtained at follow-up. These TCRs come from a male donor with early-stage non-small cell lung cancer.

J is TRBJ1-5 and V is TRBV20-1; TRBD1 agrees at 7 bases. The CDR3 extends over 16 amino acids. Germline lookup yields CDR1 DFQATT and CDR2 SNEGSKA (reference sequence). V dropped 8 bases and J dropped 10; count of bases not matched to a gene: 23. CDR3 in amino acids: CSTGERAGDPSAPQHF. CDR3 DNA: TGCAGTACAGGGGAAAGGGCAGGCGACCCCTCAGCTCCCCAGCATTTT.

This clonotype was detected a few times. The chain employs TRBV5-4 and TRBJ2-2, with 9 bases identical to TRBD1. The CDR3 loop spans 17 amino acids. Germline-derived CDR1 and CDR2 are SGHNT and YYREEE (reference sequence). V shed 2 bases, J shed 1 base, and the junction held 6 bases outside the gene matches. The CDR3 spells CASSLPQGARNTGELFF. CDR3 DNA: TGTGCCAGCAGCTTACCACAGGGGGCTCGGAACACCGGGGAGCTGTTTTTT.

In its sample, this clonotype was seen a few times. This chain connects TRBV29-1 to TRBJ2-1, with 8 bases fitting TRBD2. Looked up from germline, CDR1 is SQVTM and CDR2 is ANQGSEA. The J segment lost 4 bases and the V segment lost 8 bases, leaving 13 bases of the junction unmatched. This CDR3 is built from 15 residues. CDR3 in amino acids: CSFSPLAGGYNEQFF. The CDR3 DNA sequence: TGCAGCTTCTCCCCCCTCGCGGGGGGTTACAATGAGCAGTTCTTC.